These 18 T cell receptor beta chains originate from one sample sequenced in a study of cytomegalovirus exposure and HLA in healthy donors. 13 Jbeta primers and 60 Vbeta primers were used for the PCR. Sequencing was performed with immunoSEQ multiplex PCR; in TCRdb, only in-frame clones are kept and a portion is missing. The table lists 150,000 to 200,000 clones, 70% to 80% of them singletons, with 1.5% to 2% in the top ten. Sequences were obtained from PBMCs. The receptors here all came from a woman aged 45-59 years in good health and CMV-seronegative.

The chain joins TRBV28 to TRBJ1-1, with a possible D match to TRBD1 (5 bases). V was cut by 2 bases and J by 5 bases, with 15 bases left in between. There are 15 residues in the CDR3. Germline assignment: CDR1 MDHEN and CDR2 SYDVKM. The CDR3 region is CASSLGTRARTEAFF. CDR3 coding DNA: TGTGCCAGCAGTTTAGGGACTAGGGCTCGAACTGAAGCTTTCTTT.

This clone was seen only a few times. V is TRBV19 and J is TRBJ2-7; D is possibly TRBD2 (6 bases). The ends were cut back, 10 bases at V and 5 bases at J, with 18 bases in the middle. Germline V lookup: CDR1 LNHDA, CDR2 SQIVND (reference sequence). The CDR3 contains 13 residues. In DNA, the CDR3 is TGTGCCACCACAGATACTTGGGGGGACGAGCAGTACTTC. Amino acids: CATTDTWGDEQYF. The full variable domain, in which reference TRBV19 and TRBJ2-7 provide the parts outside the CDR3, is DGGITQSPKYLFRKEGQNVTLSCEQNLNHDAMYWYRQDPGQGLRLIYYSQIVNDFQKGDIAEGYSVSREKKESFPLTVTSAQKNPTAFYLCATTDTWGDEQYFGPGTRLTVT.

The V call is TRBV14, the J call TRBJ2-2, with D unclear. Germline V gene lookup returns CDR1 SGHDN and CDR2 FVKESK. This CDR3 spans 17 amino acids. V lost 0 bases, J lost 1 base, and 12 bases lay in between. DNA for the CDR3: TGTGCCAGCAGCCAAGATCTCGGGTCTAAGAACACCGGGGAGCTGTTTTTT. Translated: CASSQDLGSKNTGELFF.

The CDR3 loop is CSARVRNTIYF. The CDR3 nucleotides are TGCAGTGCTAGAGTCAGAAACACCATATATTTT. The chain uses TRBV20-1 and TRBJ1-3; the D is unclear. CDR1 and CDR2 (germline): DFQATT, SNEGSKA (reference sequence). Between the trimmed V and J ends, which lost 1 base and 5 bases, there was a span of 3 bases. The CDR3 is 11 residues long.

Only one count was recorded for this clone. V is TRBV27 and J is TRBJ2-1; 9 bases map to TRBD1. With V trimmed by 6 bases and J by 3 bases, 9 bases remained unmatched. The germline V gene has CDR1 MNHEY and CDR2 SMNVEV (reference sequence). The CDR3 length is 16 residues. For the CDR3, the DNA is TGTGCCAGCAGGACCGCCGGGACAGGGAACTACAATGAGCAGTTCTTC. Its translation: CASRTAGTGNYNEQFF.

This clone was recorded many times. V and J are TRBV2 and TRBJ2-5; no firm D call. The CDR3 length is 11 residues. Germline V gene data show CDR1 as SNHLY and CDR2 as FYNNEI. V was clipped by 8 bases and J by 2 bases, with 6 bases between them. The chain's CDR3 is CASVEQETQYF. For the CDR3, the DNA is TGTGCCAGCGTAGAGCAAGAGACCCAGTACTTC.

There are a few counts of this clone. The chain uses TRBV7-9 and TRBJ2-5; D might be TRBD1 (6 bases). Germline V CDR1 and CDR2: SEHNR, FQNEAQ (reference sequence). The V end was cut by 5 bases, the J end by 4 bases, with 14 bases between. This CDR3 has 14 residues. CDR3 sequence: CASSPPPTGETQYF. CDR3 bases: TGTGCCAGCAGCCCCCCCCCGACAGGAGAGACCCAGTACTTC.

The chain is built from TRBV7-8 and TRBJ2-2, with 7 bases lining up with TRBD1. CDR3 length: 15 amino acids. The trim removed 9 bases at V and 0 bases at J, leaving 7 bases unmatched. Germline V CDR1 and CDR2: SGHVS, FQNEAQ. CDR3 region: CASRGTDANTGELFF. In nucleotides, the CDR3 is TGTGCCAGTAGAGGGACAGACGCGAACACCGGGGAGCTGTTTTTT.

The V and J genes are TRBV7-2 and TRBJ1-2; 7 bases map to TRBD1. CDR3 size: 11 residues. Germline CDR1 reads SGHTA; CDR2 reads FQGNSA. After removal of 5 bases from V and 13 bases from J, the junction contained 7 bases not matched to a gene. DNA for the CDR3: TGTGCCAGCAGCGCCGACAGGGTGGGCACCTTC. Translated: CASSADRVGTF.

The CDR3 sequence: CASSHPKETQYF. For the CDR3, the DNA is TGTGCCAGCAGCCATCCCAAAGAGACCCAGTACTTC. This chain joins TRBV7-2 and TRBJ2-5; no clear D gene. V was clipped by 5 bases and J by 3 bases, with 7 bases between them. The germline gives CDR1 SGHTA, CDR2 FQGNSA. The CDR3 spans 12 residues.

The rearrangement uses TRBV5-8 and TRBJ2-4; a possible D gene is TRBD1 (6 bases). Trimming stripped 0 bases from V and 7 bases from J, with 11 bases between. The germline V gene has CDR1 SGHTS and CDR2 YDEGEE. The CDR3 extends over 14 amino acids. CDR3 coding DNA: TGTGCCAGCAGCTTGGAGGGGGTTGGGAACATTCAGTACTTC. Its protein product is CASSLEGVGNIQYF.

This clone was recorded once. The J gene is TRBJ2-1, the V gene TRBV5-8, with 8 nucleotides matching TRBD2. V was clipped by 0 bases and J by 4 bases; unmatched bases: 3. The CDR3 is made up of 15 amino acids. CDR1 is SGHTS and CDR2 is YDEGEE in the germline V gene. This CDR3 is CASSLGLAGYNEQFF. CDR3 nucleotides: TGTGCCAGCAGCTTGGGGCTAGCGGGTTACAATGAGCAGTTCTTC.

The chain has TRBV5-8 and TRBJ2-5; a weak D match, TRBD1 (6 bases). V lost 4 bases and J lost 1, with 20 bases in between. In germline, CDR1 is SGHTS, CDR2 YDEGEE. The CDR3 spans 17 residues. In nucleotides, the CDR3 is TGTGCCAGCAGCCCAGGGTTAGGGACAACACTCCAAGAGACCCAGTACTTC. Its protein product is CASSPGLGTTLQETQYF.

The CDR3 here is CASSITGDQETQYF. CDR3 coding DNA: TGTGCCAGCAGCATAACAGGGGACCAAGAGACCCAGTACTTC. This chain links TRBV5-4 with TRBJ2-5, with TRBD1 identical over 7 bases. The CDR3 totals 14 residues. The V gene end was trimmed by 4 bases and the J gene end by 0 bases; junction bases not matched to a gene: 3. The germline CDR1 and CDR2 sequences are SGHNT and YYREEE (reference sequence).

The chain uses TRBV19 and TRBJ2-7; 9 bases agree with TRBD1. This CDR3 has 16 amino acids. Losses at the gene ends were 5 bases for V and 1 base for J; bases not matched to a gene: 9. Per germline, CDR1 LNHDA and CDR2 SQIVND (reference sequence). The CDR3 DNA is TGTGCCAGTAGTCGACGGCCGGGACAGGGATCCTACGAGCAGTACTTC. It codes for CASSRRPGQGSYEQYF.

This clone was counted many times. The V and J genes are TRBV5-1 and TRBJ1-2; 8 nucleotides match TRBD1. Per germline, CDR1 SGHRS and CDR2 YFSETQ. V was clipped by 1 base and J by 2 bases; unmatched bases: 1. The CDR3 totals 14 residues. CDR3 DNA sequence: TGCGCCAGCAGCTTGTGGACAGGGAACTATGGCTACACCTTC. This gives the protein CASSLWTGNYGYTF.

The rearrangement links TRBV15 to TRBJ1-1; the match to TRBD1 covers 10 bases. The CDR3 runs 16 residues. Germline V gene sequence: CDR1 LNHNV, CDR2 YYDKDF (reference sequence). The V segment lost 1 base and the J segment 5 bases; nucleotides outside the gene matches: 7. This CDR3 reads CATSRGTGGIGTEAFF. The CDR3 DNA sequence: TGTGCCACCAGCAGAGGGACAGGGGGGATTGGGACTGAAGCTTTCTTT.

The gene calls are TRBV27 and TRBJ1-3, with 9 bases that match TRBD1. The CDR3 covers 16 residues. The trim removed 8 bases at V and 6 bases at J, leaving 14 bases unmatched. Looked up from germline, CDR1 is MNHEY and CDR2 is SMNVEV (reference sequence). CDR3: CASGHLGQGTENTIYF. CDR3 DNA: TGTGCCAGCGGTCACCTCGGACAGGGGACCGAAAACACCATATATTTT.